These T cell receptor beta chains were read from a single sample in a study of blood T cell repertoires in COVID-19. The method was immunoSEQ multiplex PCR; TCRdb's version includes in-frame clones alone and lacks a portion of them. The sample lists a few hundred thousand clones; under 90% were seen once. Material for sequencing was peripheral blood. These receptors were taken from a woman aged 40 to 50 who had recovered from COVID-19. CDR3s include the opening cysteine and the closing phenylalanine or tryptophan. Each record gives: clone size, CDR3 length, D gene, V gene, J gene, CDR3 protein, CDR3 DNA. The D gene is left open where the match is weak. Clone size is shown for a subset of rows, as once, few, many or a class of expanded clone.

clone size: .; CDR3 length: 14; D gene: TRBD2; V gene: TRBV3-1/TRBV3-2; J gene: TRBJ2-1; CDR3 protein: CASSQVSGSPLEFF; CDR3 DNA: TGTGCCAGCAGCCAAGTTAGCGGGAGCCCCCTTGAGTTCTTC
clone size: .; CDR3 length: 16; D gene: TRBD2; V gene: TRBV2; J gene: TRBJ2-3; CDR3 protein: CASSLLAGGPTDTQYF; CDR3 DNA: TGTGCCAGCAGTTTACTAGCGGGAGGGCCCACAGATACGCAGTATTTT
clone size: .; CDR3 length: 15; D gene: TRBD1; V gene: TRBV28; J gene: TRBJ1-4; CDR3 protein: CASSQGVVTNEKLFF; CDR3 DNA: TGTGCCAGCAGCCAGGGGGTAGTAACTAATGAAAAACTGTTTTTT
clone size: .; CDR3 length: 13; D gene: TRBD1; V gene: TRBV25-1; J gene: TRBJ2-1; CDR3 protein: CASRGQGNNEQFF; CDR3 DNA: TGTGCCAGCAGAGGACAGGGCAACAATGAGCAGTTCTTC
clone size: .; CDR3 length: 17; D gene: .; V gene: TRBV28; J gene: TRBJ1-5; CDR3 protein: CASSFPAGGLSNQPQHF; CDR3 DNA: TGTGCCAGCAGTTTCCCCGCGGGGGGCCTGAGCAATCAGCCCCAGCATTTT
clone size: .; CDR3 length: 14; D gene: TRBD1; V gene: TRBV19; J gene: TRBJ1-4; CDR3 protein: CASTPDRGSEKLFF; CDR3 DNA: TGTGCCAGTACCCCGGACAGGGGAAGTGAAAAACTGTTTTTT
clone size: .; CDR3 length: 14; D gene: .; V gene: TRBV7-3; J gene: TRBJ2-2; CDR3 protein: CASSSGQHTGELFF; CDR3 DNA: TGTGCCAGCAGCTCCGGACAGCACACCGGGGAGCTGTTTTTT
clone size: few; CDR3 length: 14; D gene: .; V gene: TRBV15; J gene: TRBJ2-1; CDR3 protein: CATVDGRTSNEQFF; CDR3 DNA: TGTGCCACCGTGGATGGGAGGACCAGCAATGAGCAGTTCTTC
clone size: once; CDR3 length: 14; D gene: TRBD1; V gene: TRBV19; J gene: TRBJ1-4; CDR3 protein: CASTGTGQNEKLFF; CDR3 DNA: TGTGCCAGCACAGGGACAGGTCAGAATGAAAAACTGTTTTTT
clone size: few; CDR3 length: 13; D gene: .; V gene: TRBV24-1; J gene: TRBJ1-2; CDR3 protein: CATSDGGLYGYTF; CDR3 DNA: TGTGCCACCAGTGATGGGGGCCTCTATGGCTACACCTTC
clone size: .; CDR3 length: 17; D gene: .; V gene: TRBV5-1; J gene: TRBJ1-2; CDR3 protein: CASRRGSGATSNYGYTF; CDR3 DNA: TGCGCCAGCAGGAGGGGGTCAGGGGCTACGTCGAACTATGGCTACACCTTC
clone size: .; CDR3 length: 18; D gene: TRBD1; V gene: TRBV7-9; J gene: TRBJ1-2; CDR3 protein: CASSSRGLSREDNYGYTF; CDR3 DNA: TGTGCCAGCAGCTCGAGGGGGCTAAGCAGGGAAGATAACTATGGCTACACCTTC
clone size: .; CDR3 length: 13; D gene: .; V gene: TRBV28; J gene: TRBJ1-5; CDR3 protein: CASSLISNQPQHF; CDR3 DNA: TGTGCCAGCAGTTTAATCAGTAATCAGCCCCAGCATTTT
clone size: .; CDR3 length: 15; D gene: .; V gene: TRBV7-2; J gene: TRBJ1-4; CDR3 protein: CASSPQEATNEKLFF; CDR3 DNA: TGTGCCAGCAGTCCGCAGGAAGCAACTAATGAAAAACTGTTTTTT
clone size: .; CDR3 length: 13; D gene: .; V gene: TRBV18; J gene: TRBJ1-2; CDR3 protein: CASSDDRIYGYTF; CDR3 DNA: TGTGCCAGCTCAGACGACAGAATCTATGGCTACACCTTC
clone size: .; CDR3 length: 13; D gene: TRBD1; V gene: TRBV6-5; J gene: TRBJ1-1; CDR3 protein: CARGQGLNTEAFF; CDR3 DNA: TGTGCCAGGGGACAGGGGTTGAACACTGAAGCTTTCTTT
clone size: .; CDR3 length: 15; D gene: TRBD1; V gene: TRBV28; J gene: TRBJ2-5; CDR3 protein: CASSLSAGGQETQYF; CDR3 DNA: TGTGCCAGCAGTTTATCAGCAGGGGGCCAAGAGACCCAGTACTTC
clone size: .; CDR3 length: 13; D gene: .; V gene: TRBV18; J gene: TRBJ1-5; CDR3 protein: CASSPQANQPQHF; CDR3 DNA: TGTGCCAGCTCACCTCAAGCTAATCAGCCCCAGCATTTT
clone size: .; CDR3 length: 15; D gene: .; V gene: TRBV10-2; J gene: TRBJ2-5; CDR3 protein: CASSEEVWAQETQYF; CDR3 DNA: TGCGCCAGCAGTGAGGAAGTTTGGGCCCAAGAGACCCAGTACTTC
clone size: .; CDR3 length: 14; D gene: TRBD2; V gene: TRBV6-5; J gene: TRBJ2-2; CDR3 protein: CASSYTSGTGELFF; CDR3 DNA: TGTGCCAGCAGTTATACTAGCGGGACCGGGGAGCTGTTTTTT
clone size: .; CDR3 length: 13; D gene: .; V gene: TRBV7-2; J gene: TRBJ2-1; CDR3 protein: CASSLDFSNEQFF; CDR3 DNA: TGTGCCAGCAGCTTAGATTTCTCCAATGAGCAGTTCTTC
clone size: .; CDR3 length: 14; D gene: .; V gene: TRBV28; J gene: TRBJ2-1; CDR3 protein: CASSPQRVYNEQFF; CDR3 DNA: TGTGCCAGCAGTCCCCAGCGGGTTTACAATGAGCAGTTCTTC
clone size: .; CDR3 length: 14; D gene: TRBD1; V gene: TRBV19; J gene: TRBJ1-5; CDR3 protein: CASSPGQGGQPQHF; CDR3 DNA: TGTGCCAGTAGCCCAGGACAGGGGGGACAGCCCCAGCATTTT
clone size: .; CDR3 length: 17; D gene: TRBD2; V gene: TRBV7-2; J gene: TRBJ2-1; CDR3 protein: CASSARLAGVPRNEQFF; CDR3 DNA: TGTGCCAGCAGCGCGCGACTAGCGGGAGTCCCTAGGAATGAGCAGTTCTTC
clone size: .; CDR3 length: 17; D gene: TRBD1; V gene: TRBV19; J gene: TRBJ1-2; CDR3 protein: CASGSISRDREGYGYTF; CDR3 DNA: TGTGCCAGTGGATCGATATCGCGGGACAGGGAGGGCTATGGCTACACCTTC
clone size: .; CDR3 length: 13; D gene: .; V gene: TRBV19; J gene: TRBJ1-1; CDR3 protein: CASNRVPNTEAFF; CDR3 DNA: TGTGCCAGTAACAGGGTCCCGAACACTGAAGCTTTCTTT
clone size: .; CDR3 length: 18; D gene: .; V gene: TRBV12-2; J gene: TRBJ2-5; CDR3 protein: CASRLGRKGLADKETQYF; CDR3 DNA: TGTGCAAGTCGCTTAGGGAGAAAGGGACTAGCGGACAAAGAGACCCAGTACTTC
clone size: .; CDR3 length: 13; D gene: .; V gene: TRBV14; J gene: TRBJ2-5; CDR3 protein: CASSLTGMETQYF; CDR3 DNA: TGTGCCAGCAGCCTCACAGGAATGGAGACCCAGTACTTC
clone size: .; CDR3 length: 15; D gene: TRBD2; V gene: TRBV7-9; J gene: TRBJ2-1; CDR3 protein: CAIIPGLADYNEQFF; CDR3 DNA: TGTGCCATCATTCCGGGACTAGCGGATTACAATGAGCAGTTCTTC
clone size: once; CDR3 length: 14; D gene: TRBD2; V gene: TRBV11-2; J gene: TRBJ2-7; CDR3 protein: CASKQTGLVREQYF; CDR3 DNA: TGTGCCAGCAAACAAACGGGACTAGTTCGCGAGCAGTACTTC
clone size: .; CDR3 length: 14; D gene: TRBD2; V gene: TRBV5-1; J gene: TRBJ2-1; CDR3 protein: CASSRGLENNEQFF; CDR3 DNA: TGCGCCAGCAGCCGGGGACTAGAGAACAATGAGCAGTTCTTC
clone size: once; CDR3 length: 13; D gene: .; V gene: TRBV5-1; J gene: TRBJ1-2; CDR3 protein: CASSGGALNGYTF; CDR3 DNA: TGCGCCAGCAGCGGCGGGGCACTCAATGGCTACACCTTC
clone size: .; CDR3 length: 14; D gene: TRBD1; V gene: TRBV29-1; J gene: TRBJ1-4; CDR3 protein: CSVRQGATNEKLFF; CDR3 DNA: TGCAGCGTCCGCCAGGGGGCAACTAATGAAAAACTGTTTTTT
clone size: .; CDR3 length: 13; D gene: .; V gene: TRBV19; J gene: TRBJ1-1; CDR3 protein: CASSIGADTEAFF; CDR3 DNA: TGTGCCAGTAGTATTGGGGCCGACACTGAAGCTTTCTTT
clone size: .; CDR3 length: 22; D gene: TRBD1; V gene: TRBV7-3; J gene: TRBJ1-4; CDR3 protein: CASSSTLRDRGRYGETNEKLFF; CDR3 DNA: TGTGCCAGCAGCTCAACACTCCGGGACAGGGGAAGGTATGGAGAAACTAATGAAAAACTGTTTTTT
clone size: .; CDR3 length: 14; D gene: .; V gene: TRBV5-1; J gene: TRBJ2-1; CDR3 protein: CASRDSSSYNEQFF; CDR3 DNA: TGCGCCAGCAGGGACTCCAGCTCCTACAATGAGCAGTTCTTC
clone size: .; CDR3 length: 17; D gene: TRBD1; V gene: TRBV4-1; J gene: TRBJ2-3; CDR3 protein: CASSQDRRGQGTDTQYF; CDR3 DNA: TGCGCCAGCAGCCAAGATAGGAGGGGACAGGGAACAGATACGCAGTATTTT
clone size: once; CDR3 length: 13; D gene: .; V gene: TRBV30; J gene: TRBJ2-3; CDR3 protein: CAWSGGQGDTQYF; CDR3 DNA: TGTGCCTGGAGTGGGGGCCAGGGAGATACGCAGTATTTT
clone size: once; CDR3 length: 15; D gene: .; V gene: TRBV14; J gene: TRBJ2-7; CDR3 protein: CASSQGRQSPYEQYF; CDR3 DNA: TGTGCCAGCAGCCAAGGGAGACAGAGCCCCTACGAGCAGTACTTC
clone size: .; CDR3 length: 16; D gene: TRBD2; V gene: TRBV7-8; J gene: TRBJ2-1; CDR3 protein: CASSAVAGGPREEQFF; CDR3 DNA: TGTGCCAGCAGCGCCGTAGCGGGAGGGCCTAGGGAGGAGCAGTTCTTC
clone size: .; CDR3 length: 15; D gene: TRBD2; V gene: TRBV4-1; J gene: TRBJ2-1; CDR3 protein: CASTLAGVIYNEQFF; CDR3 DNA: TGCGCCAGCACTTTAGCGGGAGTAATCTACAATGAGCAGTTCTTC
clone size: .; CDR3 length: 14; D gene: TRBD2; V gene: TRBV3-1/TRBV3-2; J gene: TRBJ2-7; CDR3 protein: CASSQGGGSYEQYF; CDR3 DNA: TGTGCCAGCAGCCAAGGGGGGGGGAGTTACGAGCAGTACTTC
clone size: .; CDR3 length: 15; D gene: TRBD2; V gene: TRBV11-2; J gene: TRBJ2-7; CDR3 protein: CASSLSGTRTYEQYF; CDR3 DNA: TGTGCCAGCAGCTTAAGCGGGACGAGGACCTACGAGCAGTACTTC
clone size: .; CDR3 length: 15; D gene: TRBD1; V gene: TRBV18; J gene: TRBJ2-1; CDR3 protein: CASSGTGQENNEQFF; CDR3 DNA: TGTGCCAGCTCGGGGACAGGGCAGGAAAACAATGAGCAGTTCTTC
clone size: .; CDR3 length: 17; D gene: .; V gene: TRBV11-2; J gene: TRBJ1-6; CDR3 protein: CASSLDSSGLYNSPLHF; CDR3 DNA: TGTGCCAGCAGCTTAGACTCATCAGGGCTCTATAATTCACCCCTCCACTTT
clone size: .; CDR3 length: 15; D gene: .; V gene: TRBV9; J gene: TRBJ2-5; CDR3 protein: CASSVTLGVRETQYF; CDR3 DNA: TGTGCCAGCAGCGTAACATTAGGGGTGCGAGAGACCCAGTACTTC
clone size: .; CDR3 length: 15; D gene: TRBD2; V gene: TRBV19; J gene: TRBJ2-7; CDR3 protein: CASSFQAGPNNEQYF; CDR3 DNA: TGTGCCAGTAGTTTCCAAGCGGGGCCGAATAACGAGCAGTACTTC
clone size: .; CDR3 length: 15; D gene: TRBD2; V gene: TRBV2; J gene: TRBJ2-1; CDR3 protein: CASSEGLAGVGEQFF; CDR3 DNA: TGTGCCAGCAGTGAAGGACTAGCGGGGGTGGGTGAGCAGTTCTTC
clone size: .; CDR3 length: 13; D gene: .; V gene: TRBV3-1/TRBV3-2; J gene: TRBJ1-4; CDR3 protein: CASSQQINEKLFF; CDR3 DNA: TGTGCCAGCAGCCAACAGATTAATGAAAAACTGTTTTTT
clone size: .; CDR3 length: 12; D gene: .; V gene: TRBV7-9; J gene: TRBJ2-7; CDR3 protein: CASQTASYEQYF; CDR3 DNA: TGTGCCAGCCAGACAGCCTCCTACGAGCAGTACTTC
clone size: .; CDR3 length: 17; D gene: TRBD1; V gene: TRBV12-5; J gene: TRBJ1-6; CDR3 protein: CASAPIAGTANNSPLHF; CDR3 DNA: TGTGCTAGTGCCCCGATCGCCGGGACAGCCAATAATTCACCCCTCCACTTT
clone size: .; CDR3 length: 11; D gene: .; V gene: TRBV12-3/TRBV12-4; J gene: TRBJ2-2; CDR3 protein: CASSRTGELFF; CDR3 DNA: TGTGCCAGCAGTCGGACCGGGGAGCTGTTTTTT
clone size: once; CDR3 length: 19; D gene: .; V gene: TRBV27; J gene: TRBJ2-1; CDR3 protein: CASSSRTGGGEREANEQFF; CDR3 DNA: TGTGCCAGCAGTTCCCGGACAGGGGGTGGTGAGCGGGAGGCAAATGAGCAGTTCTTC
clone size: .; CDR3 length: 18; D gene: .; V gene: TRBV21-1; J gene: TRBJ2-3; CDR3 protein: CASSILNLRGRHTDTQYF; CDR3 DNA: TGTGCCAGCAGCATTCTTAATCTGAGGGGGCGTCACACAGATACGCAGTATTTT
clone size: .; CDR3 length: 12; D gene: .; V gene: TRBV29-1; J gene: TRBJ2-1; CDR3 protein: CSADSSYNEQFF; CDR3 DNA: TGCAGCGCGGACAGCTCCTACAATGAGCAGTTCTTC
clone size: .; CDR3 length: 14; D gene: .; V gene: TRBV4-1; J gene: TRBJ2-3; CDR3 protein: CASSHVPGTDTQYF; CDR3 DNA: TGCGCCAGCAGCCACGTTCCTGGCACAGATACGCAGTATTTT
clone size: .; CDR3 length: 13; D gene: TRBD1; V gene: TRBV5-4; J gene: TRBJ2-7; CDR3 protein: CASSFRGQYEQYF; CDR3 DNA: TGTGCCAGCAGCTTCAGGGGGCAGTACGAGCAGTACTTC
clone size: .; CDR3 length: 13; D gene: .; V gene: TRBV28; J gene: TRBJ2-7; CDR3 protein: CASSSPGPYEQYF; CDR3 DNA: TGTGCCAGCAGTTCCCCAGGCCCCTACGAGCAGTACTTC
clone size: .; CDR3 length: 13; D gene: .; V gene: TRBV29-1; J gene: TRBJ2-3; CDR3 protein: CSVENTFTDTQYF; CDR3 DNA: TGCAGCGTTGAGAACACATTCACAGATACGCAGTATTTT